These 20 T cell receptor beta chains were sequenced from one sample in a study of long-term antiretroviral therapy in people with HIV. It was version v3.0 of the immunoSEQ assay that was run at survey level. Some clones are missing from TCRdb's copy, which holds only in-frame ones; the method was immunoSEQ multiplex PCR. The sample carries some 22,000 clones, around four fifths recorded once. The material was unsorted PBMCs, obtained 1.6 years after starting antiretroviral therapy. Receptors were obtained from a man aged 40-55 years with HIV.

The chain joins TRBV19 to TRBJ2-7, with 12 bases identical to TRBD1. Germline-derived CDR1 and CDR2 are LNHDA and SQIVND (reference sequence). The CDR3 length is 15 residues. J was trimmed by 4 bases and V by 4 bases; bases with no gene match: 5. The CDR3, as DNA: TGTGCCAGTAGTAGGGACAGGGGGCCGGGTTACGAGCAGTACTTC. Translation gives CASSRDRGPGYEQYF. Using reference TRBV19 and TRBJ2-7 for the parts outside the CDR3, the full variable domain is DGGITQSPKYLFRKEGQNVTLSCEQNLNHDAMYWYRQDPGQGLRLIYYSQIVNDFQKGDIAEGYSVSREKKESFPLTVTSAQKNPTAFYLCASSRDRGPGYEQYFGPGTRLTVT.

This chain joins TRBV9 and TRBJ1-2; a weak D match, TRBD1 (5 bases). CDR1 SGDLS and CDR2 YYNGEE come from the germline V gene. Trimming left V 3 bases short and J 2 bases short, with 11 bases between. The CDR3 spans 14 residues. In DNA form, the CDR3 reads TGTGCCAGCAGCGCCGGGACGGGGAACTATGGCTACACCTTC. It encodes CASSAGTGNYGYTF.

This clone was observed once. This chain links TRBV9 with TRBJ2-1; 16 positions agree with TRBD2. With 5 bases clipped from V and 1 base from J, the junction kept 3 bases outside the gene matches. Germline V gene sequence: CDR1 SGDLS, CDR2 YYNGEE. This CDR3 is 17 amino acids long. The CDR3 sequence is CASRGLAGGPSYNEQFF. The DNA of the CDR3 is TGTGCCAGCAGGGGACTAGCGGGGGGGCCTTCCTACAATGAGCAGTTCTTC.

The chain has TRBV7-9 and TRBJ1-3; TRBD1 is a possible D gene (6 bases). CDR3 length: 16 amino acids. The germline V gene has CDR1 SEHNR and CDR2 FQNEAQ (reference sequence). Trimming shortened V by 8 bases and J by 0 bases, and 17 bases separated the two germline ends. The CDR3 sequence: CASAPRRGHSGNTIYF. The CDR3 DNA follows: TGTGCCAGCGCCCCCCGGCGGGGACACTCTGGAAACACCATATATTTT.

The chain has TRBV6-5 and TRBJ2-7; D is possibly TRBD2 (6 bases). The CDR3 has 14 amino acids. Germline V gives CDR1 MNHEY, CDR2 SVGAGI. Trimming removed 5 bases from V and 0 bases from J, with 11 bases in between. CDR3 bases: TGTGCCAGCAGTGACCCTAGCGACTCCTACGAGCAGTACTTC. This gives the protein CASSDPSDSYEQYF.

The CDR3 DNA is TGTGCCAGCAGCCGGGGGGGGGTGTACGAGCAGTACTTC. Translation gives CASSRGGVYEQYF. The V call is TRBV7-6, the J call TRBJ2-7; TRBD2 matches 8 bases. The CDR3 is made up of 13 amino acids. V trimming: 5 bases; J trimming: 4 bases; junction bases outside the gene matches: 4. Germline assignment: CDR1 SGHVS and CDR2 FNYEAQ.

The chain is built from TRBV5-1 and TRBJ1-1, with 8 bases fitting TRBD1. In germline, CDR1 is SGHRS, CDR2 YFSETQ. The CDR3 contains 11 residues. The junction had 5 bases not matched to a gene; V was cut back by 5 bases and J by 11 bases. The CDR3 nucleotides are TGCGCCAGCAGAGCGACAGGGGAGGCTTTCTTT. Residues: CASRATGEAFF.

The chain recombines TRBV5-1 with TRBJ2-5; D is ambiguous. The DNA end lines up better with TRBJ2-7; the J call may be wrong. Germline V CDR1 and CDR2: SGHRS, YFSETQ. This CDR3 is 15 amino acids long. CDR3 coding DNA: TGCGCCAGCAGCTTGGCGCATGAGGTTCCCTACGAGCAGTACTTC. Its translation is CASSLAHEVPYEQYF.

The chain links TRBV19 to TRBJ1-3; D gene ambiguous. V shed 5 bases and J shed 4 bases, with 15 bases lying between them. CDR1 is LNHDA, CDR2 SQIVND, per germline (reference sequence). There are 15 residues in the CDR3. The CDR3 DNA follows: TGTGCCAGTAGTCCAATGGCAGGACTCGGAAACACCATATATTTT. This translates into CASSPMAGLGNTIYF.

The V call is TRBV30, the J call TRBJ1-1; perhaps TRBD1 as D (5 bases). Trimming took off 3 bases at V and 1 base at J, with 12 bases between the two ends. The CDR3 runs 14 residues. The germline gives CDR1 GTSNPN, CDR2 SVGIG (reference sequence). Here the CDR3 reads CAWREGLTNTEAFF. Written as DNA, the CDR3 is TGTGCCTGGAGGGAGGGACTCACGAACACTGAAGCTTTCTTT. Combining the CDR3 with reference TRBV30 and TRBJ1-1 gives the whole variable domain SQTIHQWPATLVQPVGSPLSLECTVEGTSNPNLYWYRQAAGRGLQLLFYSVGIGQISSEVPQNLSASRPQDRQFILSSKKLLLSDSGFYLCAWREGLTNTEAFFGQGTRLTVV.

This chain joins TRBV6-5 and TRBJ2-1; 7 bases agree with TRBD2. Germline values: CDR1 MNHEY, CDR2 SVGAGI. The CDR3 has 15 residues. J was trimmed by 4 bases and V by 6 bases; bases with no gene match: 9. This chain's CDR3 is CASRFQRDPYNEQFF. The CDR3 bases are TGTGCCAGCAGATTCCAGCGGGATCCGTACAATGAGCAGTTCTTC.

The CDR3, as DNA: TGTGCCAGCAGCTTAGAACAGGTCGAGCAGTACTTC. The encoded protein is CASSLEQVEQYF. This sequence joins TRBV7-8 and TRBJ2-7, with D possibly TRBD1 on 5 matching bases. This CDR3 has 12 residues. Germline V gene data show CDR1 as SGHVS and CDR2 as FQNEAQ. V lost 1 base to trimming and J lost 6 bases, with 7 bases between them.

The V and J genes are TRBV18 and TRBJ2-2; D is ambiguous. This CDR3 is built from 14 residues. Germline CDR1 reads KGHSH; CDR2 reads LQKENI. V was shortened by 1 base and J by 2 bases, with 5 bases between the two germline ends. CDR3 protein: CASSPRQNTGELFF. The CDR3 nucleotides are TGTGCCAGCTCACCACGGCAAAACACCGGGGAGCTGTTTTTT. Supplemented by reference TRBV18 and TRBJ2-2, the full variable domain reads NAGVMQNPRHLVRRRGQEARLRCSPMKGHSHVYWYRQLPEEGLKFMVYLQKENIIDESGMPKERFSAEFPKEGPSILRIQQVVRGDSAAYFCASSPRQNTGELFFGEGSRLTVL.

The rearrangement links TRBV7-8 to TRBJ2-3, with TRBD2 identical over 7 bases. Trimming removed 3 bases from V and 0 bases from J; junction bases left unmatched: 6. The CDR3 contains 16 residues. The germline V gene encodes CDR1 SGHVS and CDR2 FQNEAQ. CDR3 loop: CASSLSAGFSTDTQYF. Written as DNA, the CDR3 is TGTGCCAGCAGCTTGTCAGCGGGATTTAGCACAGATACGCAGTATTTT.

This chain joins TRBV6-6 and TRBJ2-3, with D maybe TRBD1 (8 bases). Germline V CDR1 and CDR2: MNHNY, SVGAGI (reference sequence). Trimming removed 5 bases from V and 7 bases from J, with 22 bases in between. The CDR3 has 16 amino acids. Here the CDR3 DNA reads TGTGCCAGCAGTAAGGCACAGGGGGGGACCATGAATACGCAGTATTTT. Encoded protein: CASSKAQGGTMNTQYF.

The chain links TRBV6-1 to TRBJ2-1; D might be TRBD1 or TRBD2, each matching 5 bases. Germline-derived CDR1 and CDR2 are MNHNS and SASEGT. Trimming took 2 bases from V and 10 from J, leaving 12 bases between them. This CDR3 comprises 13 residues. CDR3 DNA: TGTGCCAGCAGTGAACCCTTTGAGGGGGAGCAGTTCTTC. It is translated as CASSEPFEGEQFF.

CDR3 DNA sequence: TGTGCCAGCAGCTTAGATCAGAGGGAAGACCCCGAGCAGTACTTC. It is translated as CASSLDQREDPEQYF. The chain joins TRBV11-2 to TRBJ2-7; D possibly corresponds to TRBD2 (5 bases). This CDR3 has 15 amino acids. Germline V gene lookup returns CDR1 SGHAT and CDR2 FQNNGV. Trimming cost V 0 bases and J 6 bases, with 15 bases left between them.

This clone has a handful of counts. V is TRBV19 and J is TRBJ1-2, with 11 bases fitting TRBD1. Losses at the gene ends were 8 bases for V and 8 bases for J; bases not matched to a gene: 13. CDR3 size: 15 residues. Germline V gene lookup returns CDR1 LNHDA and CDR2 SQIVND (reference sequence). CDR3 protein: CASRLGGQGAGGYTF. CDR3 nucleotide sequence: TGTGCCAGTCGTTTGGGCGGACAGGGGGCAGGGGGCTACACCTTC.

CDR3 coding DNA: TGCGCCAGCAGCCCGGGTTCTAGTTTCAATGAGCAGTTCTTC. Encoded protein: CASSPGSSFNEQFF. V is TRBV4-1 and J is TRBJ2-1; D gene uncertain. Germline CDR1 MGHRA, CDR2 YSYEKL. The length of the CDR3 is 14 residues. The V end was cut by 4 bases, the J end by 6 bases, with 13 bases between.

V and J are TRBV19 and TRBJ2-3, with D perhaps matching TRBD1 or TRBD2 (5 bases each). Trimming took 0 bases from V and 2 from J, leaving 12 bases between them. This CDR3 has 16 amino acids. Germline V lookup: CDR1 LNHDA, CDR2 SQIVND (reference sequence). CDR3 DNA sequence: TGTGCCAGTAGTATAGATCTGGGACGGCCCACAGATACGCAGTATTTT. This codes for CASSIDLGRPTDTQYF.